This T cell receptor (beta chain) emerged from a study of T cell repertoires in cytomegalovirus infection. Study summary: Public TCR beta signatures marked donors with CMV infection and the matching HLA. Broader study findings: Cumulated frequencies of public TCR beta families served to identify carriers of CMV plus the relevant HLA. In two of eight donors, the top clonotype was HLA-C-restricted CMV-specific.

TCRdb reprocessed the reads with MiXCR, giving one entry per CDR3 protein. The sample yields approximately 270,000 distinct CDR3 sequences, approximately 22% seen once. Of note for this clonotype: Its cognate antigen is unknown.

This clonotype was sampled from a human donor in good health (CMV status not recorded). Some clones in this sample may be carry-over from other donors' samples. The starting material was cultured PBMCs, obtained from culture after CMV antigen stimulation.

The CDR3 DNA is TGTGCCAGCAGTCCCGGCTGGCCCTACGAGCAGTACTTC. This sequence encodes CASSPGWPYEQYF. This chain connects TRBV6-2 or TRBV6-3 to TRBJ2-7; no reliable D call. V dropped 5 bases and J dropped 2 bases, with 10 bases sitting between them. CDR3 length: 13 amino acids. CDR1 is MNHEY and CDR2 is SVGEGT in the germline V gene.